The 20 T cell receptor beta chains below were found in one sample sequenced in a study of cytomegalovirus exposure and HLA in healthy donors. The study ran its PCR with 60 Vbeta and 13 Jbeta primers. The assay was immunoSEQ multiplex PCR, and TCRdb's table has in-frame clones only and misses some. The repertoire has some 98,000 clones, 80% to 85% of them found once; the top ten carry roughly 1.4%. The sample taken for sequencing was PBMCs. Receptors originate from a man in his forties in good health and CMV-seronegative.

The chain combines TRBV2 with TRBJ2-3; D not resolved. Germline lookup yields CDR1 SNHLY and CDR2 FYNNEI. Between the trimmed V and J ends, which lost 2 bases and 0 bases, there was a span of 9 bases. CDR3 size: 15 residues. The CDR3 sequence: CASSEIPLSTDTQYF. CDR3 nucleotides: TGTGCCAGCAGTGAAATCCCGCTAAGCACAGATACGCAGTATTTT.

The chain has TRBV28 and TRBJ2-7, with TRBD1 as a possible D gene (6 bases). Germline CDR1 is MDHEN and CDR2 is SYDVKM. The CDR3 has 18 residues. The ends were cut back, 1 base at V and 5 bases at J, with 24 bases in the middle. The CDR3 loop is CASSLYPTWDKSSHEQYF. The CDR3 DNA sequence: TGTGCCAGCAGTTTATATCCGACCTGGGACAAAAGTTCCCACGAGCAGTACTTC.

The rearrangement links TRBV5-1 to TRBJ1-6; 7 nucleotides line up with TRBD1. In germline, CDR1 is SGHRS, CDR2 YFSETQ. The CDR3 is 15 residues long. Trimming took 2 bases from V and 10 from J; bases not matched to a gene: 9. This chain's CDR3 is CASSLGAGGYSPLHF. Written as DNA, the CDR3 is TGCGCCAGCAGCTTAGGTGCAGGGGGATACTCACCCCTCCACTTT.

J is TRBJ2-7 and V is TRBV28, with 7 bases that match TRBD1. V lost 2 bases, J lost 8 bases, and 24 bases stayed unmatched. There are 19 residues in the CDR3. Germline CDR1 MDHEN, CDR2 SYDVKM. The CDR3 DNA is TGTGCCAGCAGTTTACTTGGAGTGACAGGGACCGGTCGTACTACGAAGCAGTACTTC. This translates into CASSLLGVTGTGRTTKQYF.

The CDR3 loop reads CASTSQGANSPLHF. The CDR3, as DNA: TGTGCCAGCACCTCACAGGGGGCAAATTCACCCCTCCACTTT. The chain links TRBV27 to TRBJ1-6; 9 positions match TRBD1. Germline values: CDR1 MNHEY, CDR2 SMNVEV (reference sequence). V shed 7 bases and J 7 bases; nucleotides not matched to a gene: 5. CDR3 length equals 14 residues.

The rearrangement joins TRBV6-4 to TRBJ1-5; 7 bases align to TRBD1. V gave up 4 bases and J gave up 2 bases; unmatched junction bases: 8. Germline values: CDR1 MRHNA, CDR2 SNTAGT. The CDR3 is 16 amino acids. CDR3 region: CASSAESTGGNQPQHF. The CDR3 bases are TGTGCCAGCAGTGCCGAGAGCACAGGGGGCAATCAGCCCCAGCATTTT.

The V gene is TRBV7-9, the J gene TRBJ2-1; 13 positions match TRBD2. This CDR3 is 17 amino acids long. The junction had 7 bases not matched to a gene; V was cut back by 5 bases and J by 3 bases. The germline gives CDR1 SEHNR, CDR2 FQNEAQ (reference sequence). The CDR3 sequence: CASSPRLAGGRYNEQFF. The CDR3 DNA follows: TGTGCCAGCAGCCCCCGACTAGCGGGGGGCCGCTACAATGAGCAGTTCTTC.

The J gene is TRBJ1-2, the V gene TRBV5-1; 10 bases line up with TRBD1. This CDR3 region has 17 residues. V shed 2 bases, J shed 5 bases, and the junction held 12 bases outside the gene matches. In germline, CDR1 is SGHRS, CDR2 YFSETQ. CDR3: CASSLGTGALSSYGYTF. CDR3 bases: TGCGCCAGCAGCTTAGGGACAGGGGCGCTTTCAAGTTATGGCTACACCTTC. Full variable domain (missing parts from reference TRBV5-1 and TRBJ1-2): KAGVTQTPRYLIKTRGQQVTLSCSPISGHRSVSWYQQTPGQGLQFLFEYFSETQRNKGNFPGRFSGRQFSNSRSEMNVSTLELGDSALYLCASSLGTGALSSYGYTFGSGTRLTVV.

The J gene is TRBJ1-6, the V gene TRBV9, with D maybe TRBD1 (5 bases). The CDR3 sequence is 14 residues long. The V end lost 0 bases, the J end lost 7 bases, and 8 bases lay between the germline ends. Per the germline V gene, CDR1 is SGDLS and CDR2 is YYNGEE. CDR3 region: CASSVAGRNSPLHF. In nucleotides, the CDR3 is TGTGCCAGCAGCGTAGCAGGGCGGAATTCACCCCTCCACTTT.

V usage is TRBV6-1 and J usage is TRBJ1-5; the D gene is possibly TRBD1 (6 bases). Germline V gene sequence: CDR1 MNHNS, CDR2 SASEGT. V dropped 3 bases and J dropped 1 base, with 25 bases sitting between them. This CDR3 comprises 20 residues. The CDR3 nucleotides are TGTGCCAGCAGTGATGCGCTTAAAAAGGGACACCAACCGAGCAATCAGCCCCAGCATTTT. Translated, it gives CASSDALKKGHQPSNQPQHF.

The chain couples TRBV4-3 to TRBJ2-2; D is possibly TRBD2 (7 bases). CDR3 size: 15 residues. V shed 2 bases and J shed 6 bases, with 13 bases lying between them. CDR1 LGHNA and CDR2 YSLEER come from the germline V gene. The CDR3 here is CASSQLGGGAGELFF. The CDR3 region has the DNA TGCGCCAGCAGCCAATTAGGGGGGGGCGCCGGGGAGCTGTTTTTT.

V and J are TRBV15 and TRBJ2-2, with D unclear. V was trimmed by 1 base and J by 3 bases, leaving 3 bases between them. Germline V gives CDR1 LNHNV, CDR2 YYDKDF (reference sequence). The CDR3 has 13 residues. The CDR3 coding sequence is TGTGCCACCAGCAGAGGGCACACCGGGGAGCTGTTTTTT. The encoded protein is CATSRGHTGELFF.

The V and J genes are TRBV2 and TRBJ2-3; D perhaps matches TRBD2 (7 bases). The germline V gene has CDR1 SNHLY and CDR2 FYNNEI. This CDR3 contains 14 residues. Trimming left V 6 bases short and J 6 bases short, with 16 bases between. CDR3 sequence (DNA): TGTGCCAGCAGGCTAGGGGGGGATTGGGATACGCAGTATTTT. Translating it yields CASRLGGDWDTQYF.

Here the CDR3 reads CASSQNLRNSPLHF. DNA of the CDR3: TGTGCCAGCAGCCAAAATTTGAGGAATTCACCCCTCCACTTT. The chain joins TRBV14 to TRBJ1-6; D ambiguous. Germline lookup yields CDR1 SGHDN and CDR2 FVKESK. The CDR3 sequence is 14 residues long. V was pared by 2 bases and J by 7 bases, with 9 bases between.

This clone was counted a single time. CDR3 in DNA: TGTGCCAGCAGTGTGACAGGGGTTAATCAGCCCCAGCATTTT. It encodes CASSVTGVNQPQHF. The chain employs TRBV27 and TRBJ1-5; the match to TRBD1 covers 8 bases. Germline V gene lookup returns CDR1 MNHEY and CDR2 SMNVEV (reference sequence). This CDR3 comprises 14 residues. The V gene end was trimmed by 5 bases and the J gene end by 4 bases; junction bases not matched to a gene: 4.

The gene calls are TRBV7-9 and TRBJ1-1, with 11 positions matching TRBD1. The CDR3 is 17 amino acids. Germline CDR1 is SEHNR and CDR2 is FQNEAQ (reference sequence). V lost 5 bases, J lost 0 bases, and 8 bases stayed unmatched. DNA for the CDR3: TGTGCCAGCAGCCCAGGACAGGGGGCGTTTGTGAACACTGAAGCTTTCTTT. As protein: CASSPGQGAFVNTEAFF.

This chain joins TRBV5-4 and TRBJ2-1; possible D gene TRBD2, 6 bases. The CDR3 consists of 13 residues. Germline values: CDR1 SGHNT, CDR2 YYREEE (reference sequence). V was pared by 1 base and J by 10 bases, with 12 bases between. CDR3 sequence: CASSLMGGGEQFF. The CDR3 DNA reads as TGTGCCAGCAGCTTGATGGGGGGTGGAGAGCAGTTCTTC.

This clone was seen just once. This sequence joins TRBV11-2 and TRBJ2-5, with TRBD2 identical over 8 bases. Trimming at V came to 1 base and at J to 1 base, leaving 5 bases not matched to a gene. CDR1 and CDR2 (germline): SGHAT, FQNNGV. The CDR3 consists of 16 residues. The CDR3 protein is CASSLGVAGRQETQYF. DNA of the CDR3: TGTGCCAGCAGCTTAGGGGTAGCGGGGCGCCAAGAGACCCAGTACTTC.

V usage is TRBV9 and J usage is TRBJ2-3; 11 nucleotides match TRBD2. The CDR3 consists of 17 residues. Trimming cost V 0 bases and J 0 bases; bases outside gene matches: 3. The V gene's germline CDR1 is SGDLS and CDR2 YYNGEE. CDR3 coding DNA: TGTGCCAGCAGCGTAGGGTCTAGCGGGGGGAGCACAGATACGCAGTATTTT. Translated: CASSVGSSGGSTDTQYF.

The rearrangement links TRBV27 to TRBJ2-3; 11 positions agree with TRBD2. The CDR3 length is 13 residues. V dropped 10 bases and J dropped 4; count of bases not matched to a gene: 4. Germline CDR1 and CDR2: MNHEY and SMNVEV (reference sequence). The CDR3 loop is CATSLAGADTQYF. The CDR3 nucleotides read TGTGCCACGTCACTAGCGGGGGCAGATACGCAGTATTTT.